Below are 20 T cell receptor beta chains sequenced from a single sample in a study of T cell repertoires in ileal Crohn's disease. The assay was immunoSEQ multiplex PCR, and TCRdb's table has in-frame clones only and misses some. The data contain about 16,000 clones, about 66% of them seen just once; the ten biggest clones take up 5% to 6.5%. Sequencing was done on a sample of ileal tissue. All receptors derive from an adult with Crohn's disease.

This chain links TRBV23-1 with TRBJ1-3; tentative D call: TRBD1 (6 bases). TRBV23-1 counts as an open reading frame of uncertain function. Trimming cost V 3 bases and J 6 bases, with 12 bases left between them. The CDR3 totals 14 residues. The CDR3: CASSHRGAENTIYF. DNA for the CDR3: TGCGCCAGCAGTCACAGGGGCGCAGAAAACACCATATATTTT.

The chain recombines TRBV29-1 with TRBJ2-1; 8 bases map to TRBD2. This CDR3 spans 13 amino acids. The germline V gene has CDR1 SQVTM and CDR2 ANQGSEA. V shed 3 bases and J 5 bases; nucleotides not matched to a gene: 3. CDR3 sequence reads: CSVEVSGDNEQFF. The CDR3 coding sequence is TGCAGCGTTGAGGTTAGCGGGGACAATGAGCAGTTCTTC.

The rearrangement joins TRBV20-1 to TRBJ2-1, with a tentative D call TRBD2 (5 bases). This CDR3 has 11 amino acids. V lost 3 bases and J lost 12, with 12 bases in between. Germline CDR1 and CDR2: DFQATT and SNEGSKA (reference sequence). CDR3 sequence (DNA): TGCAGTGCTAGGCCGCTAGCCGGGCAGTTCTTC. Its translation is CSARPLAGQFF.

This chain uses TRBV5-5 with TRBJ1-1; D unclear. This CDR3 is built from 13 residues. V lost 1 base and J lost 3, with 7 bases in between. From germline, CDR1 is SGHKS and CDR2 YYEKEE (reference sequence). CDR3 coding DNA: TGTGCCAGCAGCTTGAATTCTTACACTGAAGCTTTCTTT. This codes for CASSLNSYTEAFF.

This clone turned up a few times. CDR3 loop: CASRPLGPHEAFF. CDR3 nucleotide sequence: TGTGCCAGTAGGCCCCTGGGCCCACATGAAGCTTTCTTT. The V gene is TRBV19, the J gene TRBJ1-1, with D unclear. Germline V gives CDR1 LNHDA, CDR2 SQIVND (reference sequence). The CDR3 totals 13 residues. The V and J ends lost 6 bases and 7 bases respectively, with 15 bases between them.

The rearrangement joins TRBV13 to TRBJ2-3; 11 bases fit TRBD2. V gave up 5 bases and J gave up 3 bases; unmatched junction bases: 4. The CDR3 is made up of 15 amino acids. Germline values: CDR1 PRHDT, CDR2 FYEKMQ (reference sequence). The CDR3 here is CASSMGLAETDTQYF. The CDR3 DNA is TGTGCCAGCAGCATGGGACTAGCGGAGACAGATACGCAGTATTTT.

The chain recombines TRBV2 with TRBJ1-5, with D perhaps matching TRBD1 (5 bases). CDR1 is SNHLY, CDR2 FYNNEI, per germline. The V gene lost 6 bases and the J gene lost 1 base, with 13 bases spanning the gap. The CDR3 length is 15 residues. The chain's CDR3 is CASSGQKLSNQPQHF. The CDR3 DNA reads TGTGCCAGCAGCGGACAAAAACTAAGCAATCAGCCCCAGCATTTT.

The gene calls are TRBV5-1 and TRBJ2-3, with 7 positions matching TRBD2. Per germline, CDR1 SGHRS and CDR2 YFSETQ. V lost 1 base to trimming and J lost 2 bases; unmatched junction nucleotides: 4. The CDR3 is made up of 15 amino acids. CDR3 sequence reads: CASSLTSANTDTQYF. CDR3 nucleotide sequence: TGCGCCAGCAGCTTGACTAGCGCAAACACAGATACGCAGTATTTT.

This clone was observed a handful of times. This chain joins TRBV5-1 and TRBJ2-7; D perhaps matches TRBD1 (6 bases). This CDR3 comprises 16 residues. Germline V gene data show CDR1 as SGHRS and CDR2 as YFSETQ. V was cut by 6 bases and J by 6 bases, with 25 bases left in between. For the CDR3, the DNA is TGCGCCAGCACCCCCCCGCGCCAGGGGTGGAGACTCGAGCAGTACTTC. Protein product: CASTPPRQGWRLEQYF.

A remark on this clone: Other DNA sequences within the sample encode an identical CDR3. The CDR3 DNA reads as TGTGCCAGCAGTTTAGGGCAAAACTACGAGCAGTACTTC. It is translated as CASSLGQNYEQYF. The chain combines TRBV27 with TRBJ2-7; D ambiguous. The V end lost 2 bases, the J end lost 3 bases, and 8 bases lay between the germline ends. The CDR3 is 13 amino acids. Germline V gene sequence: CDR1 MNHEY, CDR2 SMNVEV (reference sequence).

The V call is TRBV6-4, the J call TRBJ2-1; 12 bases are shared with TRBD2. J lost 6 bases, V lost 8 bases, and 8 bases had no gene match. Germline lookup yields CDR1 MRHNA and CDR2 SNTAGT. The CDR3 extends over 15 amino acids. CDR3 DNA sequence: TGTGCCAGCTCCGCCCTAGCGGGAGGGGGCAATGAGCAGTTCTTC. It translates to CASSALAGGGNEQFF.

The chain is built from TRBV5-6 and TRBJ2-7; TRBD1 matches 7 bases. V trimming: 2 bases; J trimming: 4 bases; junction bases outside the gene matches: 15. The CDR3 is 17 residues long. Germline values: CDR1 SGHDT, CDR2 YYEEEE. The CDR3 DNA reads TGTGCCAGCAGCTTCGGTCCAAGAAGGGACAGAAGTTACGAGCAGTACTTC. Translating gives CASSFGPRRDRSYEQYF.

The CDR3 spells CASTGTAGELFF. The CDR3, as DNA: TGTGCCAGCACCGGGACAGCCGGGGAGCTGTTTTTT. This chain joins TRBV2 and TRBJ2-2; 7 bases agree with TRBD1. CDR1 SNHLY and CDR2 FYNNEI come from the germline V gene. V shed 7 bases, J shed 6 bases, and the junction held 2 bases outside the gene matches. This CDR3 has 12 amino acids. Drawing the rest from reference TRBV2 and TRBJ2-2, the complete variable domain is EPEVTQTPSHQVTQMGQEVILRCVPISNHLYFYWYRQILGQKVEFLVSFYNNEISEKSEIFDDQFSVERPDGSNFTLKIRSTKLEDSAMYFCASTGTAGELFFGEGSRLTVL.

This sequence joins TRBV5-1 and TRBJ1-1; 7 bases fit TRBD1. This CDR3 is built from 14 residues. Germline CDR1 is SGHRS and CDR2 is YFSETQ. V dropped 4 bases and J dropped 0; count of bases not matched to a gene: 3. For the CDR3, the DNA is TGCGCCAGCAGCGGGGGACAGTTGAACACTGAAGCTTTCTTT. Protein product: CASSGGQLNTEAFF.

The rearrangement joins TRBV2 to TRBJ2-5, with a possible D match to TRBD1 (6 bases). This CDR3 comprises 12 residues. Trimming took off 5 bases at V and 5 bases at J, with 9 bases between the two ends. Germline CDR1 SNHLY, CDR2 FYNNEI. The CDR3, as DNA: TGTGCCAGCAGTTACGACAGGGAGACCCAGTACTTC. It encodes CASSYDRETQYF.

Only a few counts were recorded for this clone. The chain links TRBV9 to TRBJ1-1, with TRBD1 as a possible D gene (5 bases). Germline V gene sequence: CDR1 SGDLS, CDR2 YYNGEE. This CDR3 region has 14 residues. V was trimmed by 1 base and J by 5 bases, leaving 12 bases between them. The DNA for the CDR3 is TGTGCCAGCAGCGTACAGGGATCTGGGACTGAAGCTTTCTTT. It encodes CASSVQGSGTEAFF.

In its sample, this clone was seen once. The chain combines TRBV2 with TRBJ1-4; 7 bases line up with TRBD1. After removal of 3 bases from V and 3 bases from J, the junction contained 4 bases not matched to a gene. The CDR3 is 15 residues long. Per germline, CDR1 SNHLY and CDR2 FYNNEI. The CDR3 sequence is CASSDPGQPNEKLFF. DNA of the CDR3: TGTGCCAGCAGTGATCCGGGACAGCCTAATGAAAAACTGTTTTTT.

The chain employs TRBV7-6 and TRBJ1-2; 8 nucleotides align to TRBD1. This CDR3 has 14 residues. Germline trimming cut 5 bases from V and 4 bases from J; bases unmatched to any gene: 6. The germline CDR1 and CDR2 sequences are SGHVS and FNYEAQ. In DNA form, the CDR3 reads TGTGCCAGCAGCGCGAGGACAGGGAGCTATGGCTACACCTTC. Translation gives CASSARTGSYGYTF. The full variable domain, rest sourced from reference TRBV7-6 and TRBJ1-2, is GAGVSQSPRYKVTKRGQDVALRCDPISGHVSLYWYRQALGQGPEFLTYFNYEAQQDKSGLPNDRFSAERPEGSISTLTIQRTEQRDSAMYRCASSARTGSYGYTFGSGTRLTVV.

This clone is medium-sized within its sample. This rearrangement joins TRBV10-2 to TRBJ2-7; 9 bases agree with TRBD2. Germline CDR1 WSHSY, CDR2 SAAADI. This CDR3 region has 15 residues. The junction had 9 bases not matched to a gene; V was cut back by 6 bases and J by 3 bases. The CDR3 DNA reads TGCGCCAGCAGGTCGTCTAGCGGGGCCTTCTACGAGCAGTACTTC. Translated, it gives CASRSSSGAFYEQYF.

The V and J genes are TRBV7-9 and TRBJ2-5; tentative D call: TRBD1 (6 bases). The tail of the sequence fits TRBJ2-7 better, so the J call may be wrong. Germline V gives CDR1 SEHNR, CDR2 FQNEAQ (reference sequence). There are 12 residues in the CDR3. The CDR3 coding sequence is TGTGCCAGCAGCATGGACAGAGGCGAGCAGTACTTC. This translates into CASSMDRGEQYF.